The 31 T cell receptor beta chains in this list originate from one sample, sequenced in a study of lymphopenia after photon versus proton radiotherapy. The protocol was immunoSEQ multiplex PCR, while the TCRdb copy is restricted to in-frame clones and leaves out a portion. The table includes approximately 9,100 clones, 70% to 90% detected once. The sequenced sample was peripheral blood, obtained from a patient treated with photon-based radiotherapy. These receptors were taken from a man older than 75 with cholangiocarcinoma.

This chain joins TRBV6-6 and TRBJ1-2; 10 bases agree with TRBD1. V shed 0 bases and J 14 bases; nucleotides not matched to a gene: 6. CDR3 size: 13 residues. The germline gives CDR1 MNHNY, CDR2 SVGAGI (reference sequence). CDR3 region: CASSYSGTGVRTF. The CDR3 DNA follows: TGTGCCAGCAGTTACTCCGGGACAGGGGTACGGACCTTC.

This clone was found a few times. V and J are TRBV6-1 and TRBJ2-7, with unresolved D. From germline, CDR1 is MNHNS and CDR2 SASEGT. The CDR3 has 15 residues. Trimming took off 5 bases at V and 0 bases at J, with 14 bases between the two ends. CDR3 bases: TGTGCCAGCAGTTCCAGAAGCTTAAGCTCCTACGAGCAGTACTTC. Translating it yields CASSSRSLSSYEQYF.

This CDR3 is CASSQDRRTEAFF. DNA for the CDR3: TGCGCCAGCAGCCAGGACAGGCGGACTGAAGCTTTCTTT. The chain has TRBV4-1 and TRBJ1-1, with 7 bases fitting TRBD1. J was trimmed by 5 bases and V by 3 bases; bases with no gene match: 3. CDR1 is MGHRA and CDR2 is YSYEKL in the germline V gene. The CDR3 consists of 13 residues.

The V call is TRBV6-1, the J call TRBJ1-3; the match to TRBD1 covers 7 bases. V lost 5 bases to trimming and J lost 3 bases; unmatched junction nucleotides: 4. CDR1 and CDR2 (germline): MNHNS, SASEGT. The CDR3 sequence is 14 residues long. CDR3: CASSNRGGGNTIYF. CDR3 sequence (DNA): TGTGCCAGCAGTAACAGGGGTGGTGGAAACACCATATATTTT.

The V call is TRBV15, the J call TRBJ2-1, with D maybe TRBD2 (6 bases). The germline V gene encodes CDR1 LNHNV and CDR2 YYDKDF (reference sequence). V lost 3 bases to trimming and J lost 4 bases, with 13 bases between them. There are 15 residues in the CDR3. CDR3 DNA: TGTGCCACCAGCAGGAACCGGGACTCGTACAATGAGCAGTTCTTC. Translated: CATSRNRDSYNEQFF.

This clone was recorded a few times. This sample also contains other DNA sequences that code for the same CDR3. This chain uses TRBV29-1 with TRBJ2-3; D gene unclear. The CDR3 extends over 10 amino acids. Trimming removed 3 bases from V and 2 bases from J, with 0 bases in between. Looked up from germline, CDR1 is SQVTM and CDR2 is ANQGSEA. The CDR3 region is CSVDTDTQYF. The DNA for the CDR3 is TGCAGCGTTGACACAGATACGCAGTATTTT.

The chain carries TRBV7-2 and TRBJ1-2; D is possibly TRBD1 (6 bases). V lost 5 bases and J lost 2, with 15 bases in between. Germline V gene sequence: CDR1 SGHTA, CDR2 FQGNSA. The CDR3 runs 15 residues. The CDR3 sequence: CASSAGAGWNYGYTF. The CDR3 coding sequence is TGTGCCAGCAGCGCGGGGGCAGGGTGGAACTATGGCTACACCTTC.

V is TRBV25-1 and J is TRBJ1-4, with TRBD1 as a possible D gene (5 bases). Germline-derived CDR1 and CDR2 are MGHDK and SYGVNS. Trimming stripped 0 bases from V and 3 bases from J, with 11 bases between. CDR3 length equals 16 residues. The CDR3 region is CASSEYLGVSNEKLFF. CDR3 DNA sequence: TGTGCCAGCAGTGAATATTTAGGGGTCTCTAATGAAAAACTGTTTTTT.

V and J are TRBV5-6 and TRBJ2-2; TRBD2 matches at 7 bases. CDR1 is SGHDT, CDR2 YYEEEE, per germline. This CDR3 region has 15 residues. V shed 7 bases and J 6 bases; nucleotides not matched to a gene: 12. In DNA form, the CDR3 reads TGTGCCAGCCGGTGGCGGACTAGTGGTCCCGGGGAGCTGTTTTTT. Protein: CASRWRTSGPGELFF.

In nucleotides, the CDR3 is TGTGCCAGCAGTGAACCCCTAGCAAGCTCCTACAATGAGCAGTTCTTC. This codes for CASSEPLASSYNEQFF. This chain connects TRBV6-1 to TRBJ2-1; D may be TRBD2 (5 bases). This CDR3 contains 16 residues. Germline V lookup: CDR1 MNHNS, CDR2 SASEGT. Trimming left V 2 bases short and J 0 bases short, with 11 bases between.

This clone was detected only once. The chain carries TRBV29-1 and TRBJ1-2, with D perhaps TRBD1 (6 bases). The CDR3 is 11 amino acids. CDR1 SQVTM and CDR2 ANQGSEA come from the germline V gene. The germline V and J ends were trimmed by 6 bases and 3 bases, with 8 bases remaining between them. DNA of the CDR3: TGCAGCGTGGGGGCAGACTATGGCTACACCTTC. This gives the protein CSVGADYGYTF. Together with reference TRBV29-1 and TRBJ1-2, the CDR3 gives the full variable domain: SAVISQKPSRDICQRGTSLTIQCQVDSQVTMMFWYRQQPGQSLTLIATANQGSEATYESGFVIDKFPISRPNLTFSTLTVSNMSPEDSSIYLCSVGADYGYTFGSGTRLTVV.

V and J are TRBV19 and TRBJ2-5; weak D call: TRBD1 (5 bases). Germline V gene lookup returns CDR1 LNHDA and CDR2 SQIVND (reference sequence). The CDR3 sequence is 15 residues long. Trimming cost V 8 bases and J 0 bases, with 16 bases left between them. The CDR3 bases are TGTGCCAGTCGTCAGGGCGACCCTAACCAAGAGACCCAGTACTTC. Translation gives CASRQGDPNQETQYF.

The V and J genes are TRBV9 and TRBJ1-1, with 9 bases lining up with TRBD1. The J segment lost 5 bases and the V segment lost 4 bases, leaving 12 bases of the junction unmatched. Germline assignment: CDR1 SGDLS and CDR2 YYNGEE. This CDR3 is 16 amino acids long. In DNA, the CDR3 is TGTGCCAGCAGCCTTCGAACCGGGACAGGGCAGACTGAAGCTTTCTTT. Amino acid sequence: CASSLRTGTGQTEAFF.

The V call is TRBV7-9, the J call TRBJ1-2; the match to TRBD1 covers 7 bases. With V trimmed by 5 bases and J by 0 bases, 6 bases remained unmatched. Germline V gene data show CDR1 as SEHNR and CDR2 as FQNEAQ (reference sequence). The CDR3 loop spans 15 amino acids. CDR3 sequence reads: CASSLGQTANYGYTF. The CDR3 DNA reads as TGTGCCAGCAGCCTGGGACAGACAGCTAACTATGGCTACACCTTC.

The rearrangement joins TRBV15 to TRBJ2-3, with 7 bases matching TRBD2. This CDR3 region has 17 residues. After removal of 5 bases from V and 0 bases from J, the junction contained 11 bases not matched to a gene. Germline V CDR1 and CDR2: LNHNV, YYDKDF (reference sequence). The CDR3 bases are TGTGCCACCAGCCAAATGCGTGGGGGGGGAAGCACAGATACGCAGTATTTT. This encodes CATSQMRGGGSTDTQYF.

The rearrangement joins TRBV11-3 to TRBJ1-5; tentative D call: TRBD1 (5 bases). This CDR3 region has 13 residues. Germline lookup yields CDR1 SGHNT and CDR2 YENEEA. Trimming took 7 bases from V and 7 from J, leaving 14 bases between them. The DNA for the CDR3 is TGTGCCAGCACCACCGGGACGGCACAGCCCCAGCATTTT. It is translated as CASTTGTAQPQHF. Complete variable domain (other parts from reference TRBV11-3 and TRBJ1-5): EAGVVQSPRYKIIEKKQPVAFWCNPISGHNTLYWYLQNLGQGPELLIRYENEEAVDDSQLPKDRFSAERLKGVDSTLKIQPAELGDSAVYLCASTTGTAQPQHFGDGTRLSIL.

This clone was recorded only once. The CDR3 reads CASSLGLAEQYEQYF. CDR3 nucleotide sequence: TGTGCCAGCAGCTTAGGGCTAGCGGAGCAATACGAGCAGTACTTC. The chain joins TRBV7-9 to TRBJ2-7; TRBD2 matches at 7 bases. Germline V gene lookup returns CDR1 SEHNR and CDR2 FQNEAQ (reference sequence). The CDR3 is 15 amino acids. V was pared by 1 base and J by 4 bases, with 7 bases of the junction left unmatched.

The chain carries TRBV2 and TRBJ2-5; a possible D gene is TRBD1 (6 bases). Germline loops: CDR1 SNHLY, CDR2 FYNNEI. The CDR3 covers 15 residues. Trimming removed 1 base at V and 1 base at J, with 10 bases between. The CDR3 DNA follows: TGTGCCAGCAGTGAAGATGGCAGGGGCCAAGAGACCCAGTACTTC. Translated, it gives CASSEDGRGQETQYF.

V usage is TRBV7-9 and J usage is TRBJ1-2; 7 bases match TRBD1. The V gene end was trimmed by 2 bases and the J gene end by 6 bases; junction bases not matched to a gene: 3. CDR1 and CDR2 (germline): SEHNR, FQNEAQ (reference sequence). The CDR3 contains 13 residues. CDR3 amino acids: CASSLLQGHGYTF. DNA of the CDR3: TGTGCCAGCAGCTTATTACAGGGGCATGGCTACACCTTC.

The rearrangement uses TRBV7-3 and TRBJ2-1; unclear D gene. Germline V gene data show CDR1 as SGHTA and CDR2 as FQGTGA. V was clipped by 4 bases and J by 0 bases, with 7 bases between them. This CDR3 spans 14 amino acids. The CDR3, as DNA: TGTGCCAGCAGCTCCTCTGTCTCCTACAATGAGCAGTTCTTC. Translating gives CASSSSVSYNEQFF.

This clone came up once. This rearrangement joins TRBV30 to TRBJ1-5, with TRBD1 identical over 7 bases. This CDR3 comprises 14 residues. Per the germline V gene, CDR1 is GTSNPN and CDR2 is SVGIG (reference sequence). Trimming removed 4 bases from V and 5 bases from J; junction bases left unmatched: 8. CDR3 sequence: CAWNAGQADQPQHF. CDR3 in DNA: TGTGCCTGGAACGCCGGACAGGCTGATCAGCCCCAGCATTTT.

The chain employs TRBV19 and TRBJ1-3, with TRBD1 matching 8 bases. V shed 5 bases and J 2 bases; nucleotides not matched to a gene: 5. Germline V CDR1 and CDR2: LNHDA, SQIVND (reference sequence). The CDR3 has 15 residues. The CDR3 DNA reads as TGTGCCAGTAGTGGACAGGGAGGGGCTGGAAACACCATATATTTT. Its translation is CASSGQGGAGNTIYF.

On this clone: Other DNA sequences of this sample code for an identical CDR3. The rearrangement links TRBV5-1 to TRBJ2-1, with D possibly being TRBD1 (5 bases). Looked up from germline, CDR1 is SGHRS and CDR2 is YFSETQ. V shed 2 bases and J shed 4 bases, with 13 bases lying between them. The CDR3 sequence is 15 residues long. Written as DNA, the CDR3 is TGCGCCAGCAGCTTAGCAGGGCGTGGTTACAATGAGCAGTTCTTC. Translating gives CASSLAGRGYNEQFF.

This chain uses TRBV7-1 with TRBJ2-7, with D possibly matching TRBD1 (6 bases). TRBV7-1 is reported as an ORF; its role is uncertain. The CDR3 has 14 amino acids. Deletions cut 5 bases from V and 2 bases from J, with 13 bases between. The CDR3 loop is CASSLRDTTYEQYF. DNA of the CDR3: TGTGCCAGCAGCCTCCGGGACACAACCTACGAGCAGTACTTC.

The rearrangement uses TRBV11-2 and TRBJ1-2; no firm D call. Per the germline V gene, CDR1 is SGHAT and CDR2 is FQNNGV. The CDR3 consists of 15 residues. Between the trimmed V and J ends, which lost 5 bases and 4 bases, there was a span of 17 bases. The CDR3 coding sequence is TGTGCCAGCAGCGCAGTCGGGAGATGGGCCTATGGCTACACCTTC. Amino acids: CASSAVGRWAYGYTF.

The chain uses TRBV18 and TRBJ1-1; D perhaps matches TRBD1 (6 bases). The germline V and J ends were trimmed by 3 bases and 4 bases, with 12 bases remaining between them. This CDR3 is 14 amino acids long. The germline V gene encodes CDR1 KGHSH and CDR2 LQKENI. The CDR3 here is CASSPGQRGTEAFF. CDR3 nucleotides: TGTGCCAGCTCACCTGGACAGAGGGGCACTGAAGCTTTCTTT.

CDR3 nucleotides: TGCAGCGTTCGACGCGGGGACAGGGACTATGGCTACACCTTC. This sequence encodes CSVRRGDRDYGYTF. The V and J genes are TRBV29-1 and TRBJ1-2; 9 bases fit TRBD1. The germline V gene has CDR1 SQVTM and CDR2 ANQGSEA. The CDR3 runs 14 residues. The junction had 7 bases not matched to a gene; V was cut back by 5 bases and J by 3 bases.

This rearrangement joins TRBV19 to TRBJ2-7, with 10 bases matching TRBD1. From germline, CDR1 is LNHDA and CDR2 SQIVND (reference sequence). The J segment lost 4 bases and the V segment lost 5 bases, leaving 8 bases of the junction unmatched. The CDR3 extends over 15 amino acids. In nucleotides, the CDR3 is TGTGCCAGTAGTGCCGCCGGGACAGGGGTTTACGAGCAGTACTTC. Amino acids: CASSAAGTGVYEQYF. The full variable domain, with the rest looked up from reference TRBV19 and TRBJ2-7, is DGGITQSPKYLFRKEGQNVTLSCEQNLNHDAMYWYRQDPGQGLRLIYYSQIVNDFQKGDIAEGYSVSREKKESFPLTVTSAQKNPTAFYLCASSAAGTGVYEQYFGPGTRLTVT.

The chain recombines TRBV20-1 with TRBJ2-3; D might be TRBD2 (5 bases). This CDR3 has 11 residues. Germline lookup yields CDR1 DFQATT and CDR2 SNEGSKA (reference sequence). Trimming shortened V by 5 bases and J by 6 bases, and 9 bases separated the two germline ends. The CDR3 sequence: CSAEGEDTQYF. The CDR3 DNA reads TGCAGTGCTGAGGGCGAGGATACGCAGTATTTT.

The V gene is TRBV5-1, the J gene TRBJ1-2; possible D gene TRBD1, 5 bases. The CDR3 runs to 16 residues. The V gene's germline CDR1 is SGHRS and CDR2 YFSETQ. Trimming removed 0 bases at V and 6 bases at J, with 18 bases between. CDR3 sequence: CASSLELLISGDGYTF. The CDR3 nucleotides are TGCGCCAGCAGCTTGGAATTATTAATATCGGGGGATGGCTACACCTTC.

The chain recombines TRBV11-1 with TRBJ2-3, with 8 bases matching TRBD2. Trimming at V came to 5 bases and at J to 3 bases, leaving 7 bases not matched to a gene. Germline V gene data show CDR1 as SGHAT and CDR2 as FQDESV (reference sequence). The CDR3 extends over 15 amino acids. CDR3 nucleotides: TGTGCCAGCAGCCTCTTAGCGGGGCCAACAGATACGCAGTATTTT. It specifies CASSLLAGPTDTQYF.